This T cell receptor beta chain was captured by sequencing in a study of cytomegalovirus exposure and HLA in healthy donors. Study conclusions and caveats: What was likely a sequencing artifact was a cluster of highly shared sequence variants. Researchers reported that a few CMV-associated chains were confirmed in vitro as CMV antigen-specific. Later examination showed HLA-associated TCR beta chains had greater clonal expansion than equally common others.

Amplification used 60 Vbeta primers and 13 Jbeta primers. TCRdb's copy holds only in-frame clones and misses some; the assay was immunoSEQ multiplex PCR. Found here are 35,000 to 45,000 clones, 55% to 75% of them singletons; the top ten hold around 3.4%. Notes on this clone: As yet, its antigen is unknown.

This CDR3 is built from 14 residues. J was trimmed by 5 bases and V by 3 bases; bases with no gene match: 4. Germline assignment: CDR1 KGHSH and CDR2 LQKENI. V and J are TRBV18 and TRBJ2-7; TRBD1 agrees at 10 bases. The sample was PBMCs. The sequence was obtained from a young woman in good health and CMV-seronegative. DNA of the CDR3: TGTGCCAGCTCACCCGGACAGGGGGGTCACGAGCAGTACTTC. Protein sequence: CASSPGQGGHEQYF.